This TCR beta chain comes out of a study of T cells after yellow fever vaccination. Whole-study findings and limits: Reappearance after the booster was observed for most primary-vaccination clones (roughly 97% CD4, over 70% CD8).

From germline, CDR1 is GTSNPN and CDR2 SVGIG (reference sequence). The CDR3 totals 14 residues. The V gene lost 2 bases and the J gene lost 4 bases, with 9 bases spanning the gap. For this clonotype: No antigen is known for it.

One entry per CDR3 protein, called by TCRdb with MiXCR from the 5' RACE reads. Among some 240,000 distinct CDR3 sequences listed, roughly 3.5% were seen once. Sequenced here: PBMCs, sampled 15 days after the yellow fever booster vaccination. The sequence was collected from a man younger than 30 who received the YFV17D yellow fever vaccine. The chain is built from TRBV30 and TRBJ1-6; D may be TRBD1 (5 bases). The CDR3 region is CAWSRGGYNSPLHF. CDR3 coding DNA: TGTGCCTGGAGTCGCGGGGGGTATAATTCACCCCTCCACTTT. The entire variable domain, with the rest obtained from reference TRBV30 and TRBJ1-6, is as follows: SQTIHQWPATLVQPVGSPLSLECTVEGTSNPNLYWYRQAAGRGLQLLFYSVGIGQISSEVPQNLSASRPQDRQFILSSKKLLLSDSGFYLCAWSRGGYNSPLHFGNGTRLTVT.